Listed below are T cell receptor beta chains from one sample, sequenced in a study of blood T cell repertoires in COVID-19. TCRdb's table, derived via immunoSEQ multiplex PCR, lists solely in-frame clones and lacks some. The sample lists 45,000 to 50,000 clones, 80% to 90% occurring once. The sample taken for sequencing was peripheral blood. The source of these receptors is a man aged 50-60 years with acute or convalescent COVID-19. CDR3s include the opening cysteine and the closing phenylalanine or tryptophan. A D gene is named only where the DNA matches it firmly. Only part of the rows carry a size: once, few, many, or a class if the clone is expanded.

j_call,d_call,clone_size,v_call,cdr3_aa,cdr3_nt
TRBJ1-2,.,.,TRBV5-8,CASSSDSYGYTF,TGTGCCAGCAGCTCCGACAGCTATGGCTACACCTTC
TRBJ1-5,.,.,TRBV3-1/TRBV3-2,CASSPQGTNQPQHF,TGTGCCAGCAGCCCACAGGGTACAAATCAGCCCCAGCATTTT
TRBJ2-5,.,.,TRBV19,CASSANQETQYF,TGTGCCAGTAGTGCGAACCAAGAGACCCAGTACTTC
TRBJ2-4,TRBD1,.,TRBV5-1,CASSSGTGKNIQYF,TGCGCCAGCAGCTCCGGGACAGGAAAAAACATTCAGTACTTC
TRBJ1-2,TRBD1,.,TRBV18,CASSPPGTEYGYTF,TGTGCCAGCTCACCACCCGGGACAGAATATGGCTACACCTTC
TRBJ1-1,.,.,TRBV6-2/TRBV6-3,CASSYSSGSSNTEAFF,TGTGCCAGCAGTTACTCTTCGGGGTCTTCCAACACTGAAGCTTTCTTT
TRBJ2-5,.,.,TRBV5-3,CARSLVGDCLETQYF,TGTGCCAGAAGCTTGGTGGGAGATTGTTTAGAGACCCAGTACTTC
TRBJ1-1,.,.,TRBV21-1,CASSKELGHKNTEAFF,TGTGCCAGCAGCAAAGAGCTGGGACACAAGAACACTGAAGCTTTCTTT
TRBJ1-5,TRBD1,.,TRBV12-3/TRBV12-4,CASSSGQNQPQHF,TGTGCCAGCAGTTCGGGACAGAATCAGCCCCAGCATTTT
TRBJ2-3,.,.,TRBV24-1,CATGGGSDTQYF,TGTGCCACCGGTGGCGGTTCAGATACGCAGTATTTT
TRBJ1-6,.,.,TRBV9,CASSVRGGESPLHF,TGTGCCAGCAGCGTAAGGGGAGGGGAATCACCCCTCCACTTT
TRBJ1-1,.,.,TRBV28,CASSSAASNTNTEAFF,TGTGCCAGCAGCTCTGCGGCCTCCAACACGAACACTGAAGCTTTCTTT
TRBJ1-1,TRBD1,.,TRBV19,CASIRDRSNTEAFF,TGTGCCAGTATCCGGGACAGATCGAACACTGAAGCTTTCTTT
TRBJ2-7,TRBD1,.,TRBV5-6,CASSVPDRASYEQYF,TGTGCCAGCAGCGTTCCGGACAGGGCCTCCTACGAGCAGTACTTC
TRBJ2-7,.,once,TRBV7-8,CASSARPGRSDYEQYF,TGTGCCAGCAGCGCACGCCCGGGGAGGTCGGACTACGAGCAGTACTTC
TRBJ2-1,TRBD1,.,TRBV7-2,CASSLVQGVLYNEQFF,TGTGCCAGCAGCTTAGTTCAGGGGGTACTCTACAATGAGCAGTTCTTC
TRBJ2-2,TRBD2,.,TRBV9,CASSPRTSGGTGELFF,TGTGCCAGCAGCCCACGGACTAGCGGCGGCACCGGGGAGCTGTTTTTT
TRBJ2-5,TRBD2,.,TRBV11-2,CASSLELAGPGTQYF,TGTGCCAGCAGCCTGGAACTAGCGGGCCCGGGGACCCAGTACTTC
TRBJ2-6,.,.,TRBV20-1,CSASQQPGANVLTF,TGCAGTGCTAGTCAACAACCTGGGGCCAACGTCCTGACTTTC
TRBJ1-5,.,.,TRBV27,CASSLSGVIGQPQHF,TGTGCCAGCAGTTTATCAGGGGTGATAGGTCAGCCCCAGCATTTT
TRBJ2-3,.,.,TRBV19,CASSIARGADTQYF,TGTGCCAGTAGTATCGCCAGGGGAGCAGATACGCAGTATTTT
TRBJ1-2,.,.,TRBV11-1,CASSSARDENTF,TGTGCCAGCAGTTCCGCGCGGGACGAGAACACCTTC
TRBJ2-5,.,.,TRBV5-4,CASSSPTSGQETQYF,TGTGCCAGCAGCTCCCCTACCAGCGGCCAAGAGACCCAGTACTTC
TRBJ2-7,TRBD1,.,TRBV5-1,CASSPYRQGDASDEQYF,TGCGCCAGCAGCCCCTACCGACAGGGGGATGCATCGGACGAGCAGTACTTC
TRBJ1-1,.,.,TRBV6-5,CASSRQAMNTEAFF,TGTGCCAGCAGTCGACAGGCCATGAACACTGAAGCTTTCTTT
TRBJ1-1,.,.,TRBV12-3/TRBV12-4,CASSFRSNTEAFF,TGTGCCAGCAGTTTCCGGAGTAACACTGAAGCTTTCTTT
TRBJ2-3,TRBD2,.,TRBV7-2,CASSSYSGGGRSTDTQYF,TGTGCCAGCAGCTCCTATAGCGGGGGGGGCCGGAGCACAGATACGCAGTATTTT
TRBJ1-6,TRBD1,.,TRBV5-1,CASSLGQGVTSPLHF,TGCGCCAGCAGCTTGGGGCAGGGGGTTACTTCACCCCTCCACTTT
TRBJ1-3,.,once,TRBV9,CASSAGVTGNTIYF,TGTGCCAGCAGCGCGGGGGTTACTGGAAACACCATATATTTT
TRBJ2-7,TRBD2,.,TRBV24-1,CATGGLAGSTYEQYF,TGTGCCACCGGAGGACTAGCGGGTAGTACCTACGAGCAGTACTTC
TRBJ1-1,.,.,TRBV6-5,CASSYDGWNTEAFF,TGTGCCAGCAGTTACGACGGGTGGAACACTGAAGCTTTCTTT
TRBJ1-2,TRBD1,.,TRBV15,CATSRDPGGPSGGYTF,TGTGCCACCAGCAGAGATCCAGGGGGACCTTCGGGTGGCTACACCTTC
TRBJ2-5,.,.,TRBV10-3,CAISGGDSQETQYF,TGTGCCATCAGTGGGGGGGACAGTCAAGAGACCCAGTACTTC
TRBJ2-1,TRBD2,.,TRBV6-1,CASSEAPVVAGANNEQFF,TGTGCCAGCAGTGAAGCGCCAGTTGTAGCGGGGGCTAACAATGAGCAGTTCTTC
TRBJ1-5,.,.,TRBV2,CASSEVSGVNQPQHF,TGTGCCAGCAGTGAAGTATCAGGGGTCAATCAGCCCCAGCATTTT
TRBJ2-7,.,.,TRBV5-6,CASSTLGPLTYEQYF,TGTGCCAGCAGTACCCTAGGTCCTTTGACCTACGAGCAGTACTTC
TRBJ1-6,TRBD1,once,TRBV20-1,CSARGQGSSYNSPLHF,TGCAGTGCTCGTGGACAGGGGAGCTCCTATAATTCACCCCTCCACTTT
TRBJ2-2,.,.,TRBV5-4,CASSSGTSAGELFF,TGTGCCAGCAGCTCCGGGACTTCCGCCGGGGAGCTGTTTTTT
TRBJ1-6,TRBD1,.,TRBV18,CASSPVFGQGLYSPLHF,TGTGCCAGCTCACCAGTTTTCGGACAGGGTCTATATTCACCCCTCCACTTT
TRBJ1-4,.,.,TRBV19,CASQGYEKLFF,TGTGCCAGCCAGGGTTATGAAAAACTGTTTTTT
TRBJ2-3,.,.,TRBV21-1,CASRERLATHTDTQYF,TGTGCCAGCAGGGAAAGACTAGCGACCCACACAGATACGCAGTATTTT
TRBJ2-1,TRBD2,.,TRBV6-5,CASRDLAGANNEQFF,TGTGCCAGCAGGGACCTAGCGGGGGCCAACAATGAGCAGTTCTTC
TRBJ1-6,.,.,TRBV28,CASSFQERSYNSPLHF,TGTGCCAGCAGTTTTCAGGAACGCTCCTATAATTCACCCCTCCACTTT
TRBJ2-3,TRBD2,.,TRBV28,CACRGSGRSTDTQYF,TGTGCCTGCAGGGGTAGCGGGAGAAGCACAGATACGCAGTATTTT
TRBJ1-5,TRBD1,few,TRBV28,CASSSQTGTNPSGAQHF,TGTGCCAGCAGTTCGCAGACAGGGACGAACCCTTCCGGGGCCCAGCATTTT
TRBJ2-7,.,.,TRBV6-5,CASISFYYEQYF,TGTGCCAGCATATCATTCTACTACGAGCAGTACTTC
TRBJ2-5,TRBD2,.,TRBV3-1/TRBV3-2,CASNTRLAGRETQYF,TGTGCCAGCAACACTCGACTAGCGGGACGAGAGACCCAGTACTTC
TRBJ1-1,.,once,TRBV5-1,CASSPPGPGSTEAFF,TGCGCCAGCAGCCCACCAGGTCCAGGGTCCACTGAAGCTTTCTTT
TRBJ2-7,.,.,TRBV13,CASSEQGSEQYF,TGTGCCAGCAGCGAACAGGGATCCGAGCAGTACTTC
TRBJ1-1,.,.,TRBV10-1,CASSESGRNTEAFF,TGCGCCAGCAGTGAGTCGGGGCGGAACACTGAAGCTTTCTTT
TRBJ1-2,.,.,TRBV6-6,CASSYWGEDGYTF,TGTGCCAGCAGTTACTGGGGGGAAGACGGCTACACCTTC